A single sample is the source of the 11 T cell receptor beta chains below, sequenced in a study of T cell repertoires in cytomegalovirus infection. MiXCR, run by TCRdb on the reads, gives a single entry per CDR3 protein. The sample yields approximately 770,000 distinct CDR3 sequences, about 28% seen once. Their antigens remain unidentified. The sample here was cultured CD8+ T cells from PBMCs, taken from culture after CMV antigen stimulation. These receptors all come from a human donor in good health (CMV status not recorded). Some clones in this sample may be carry-over from other donors' samples.

The sample holds a few counts of this clonotype. CDR3 amino acids: CASSFDGRGISGNTIYF. In DNA form, the CDR3 reads TGTGCCAGCAGCTTTGACGGCAGGGGGATCTCTGGAAACACCATATATTTT. The V and J genes are TRBV7-2 and TRBJ1-3; 7 bases agree with TRBD1. The germline CDR1 and CDR2 sequences are SGHTA and FQGNSA. J gave up 0 bases and V 3 bases, and 8 bases lay outside the gene matches. The CDR3 is 17 amino acids.

This clonotype showed up just a few times. DNA for the CDR3: TGTGCCAGCAGTTTTAACATCCAGGACAGGGTCCCCGGGGATACGCAGTATTTT. It yields the protein CASSFNIQDRVPGDTQYF. The chain carries TRBV28 and TRBJ2-3; 8 bases are shared with TRBD1. The V and J ends lost 3 bases and 6 bases, in that order; junction bases with no gene match: 17. CDR3 length equals 18 residues. Germline V gene data show CDR1 as MDHEN and CDR2 as SYDVKM.

This clonotype occurred a few times. The chain combines TRBV11-1 with TRBJ2-1, with TRBD2 matching over 15 bases. This CDR3 has 18 residues. Germline V lookup: CDR1 SGHAT, CDR2 FQDESV (reference sequence). V shed 5 bases, J shed 2 bases, and the junction held 7 bases outside the gene matches. The CDR3 nucleotides are TGTGCCAGCAGCCTAGGACTAGCGGGGGGGCTGGCCTACAATGAGCAGTTCTTC. Protein sequence: CASSLGLAGGLAYNEQFF.

The chain combines TRBV28 with TRBJ2-5; TRBD2 agrees at 8 bases. With 2 bases clipped from V and 4 bases from J, the junction kept 9 bases outside the gene matches. The CDR3 extends over 16 amino acids. Germline V gene data show CDR1 as MDHEN and CDR2 as SYDVKM. CDR3 residues: CASSLHGLAAGETQYF. CDR3 coding DNA: TGTGCCAGCAGTTTACACGGACTAGCAGCGGGAGAGACCCAGTACTTC.

This sequence joins TRBV2 and TRBJ1-1; TRBD1 agrees at 10 bases. Germline lookup yields CDR1 SNHLY and CDR2 FYNNEI. V was pared by 6 bases and J by 4 bases, with 5 bases of the junction left unmatched. This CDR3 has 14 amino acids. The DNA of the CDR3 is TGTGCCAGCAGATCCGGGACAGGGGTCACTGAAGCTTTCTTT. Translated, it gives CASRSGTGVTEAFF. The full variable domain, with the rest looked up from reference TRBV2 and TRBJ1-1, is EPEVTQTPSHQVTQMGQEVILRCVPISNHLYFYWYRQILGQKVEFLVSFYNNEISEKSEIFDDQFSVERPDGSNFTLKIRSTKLEDSAMYFCASRSGTGVTEAFFGQGTRLTVV.

This clonotype appeared a few times. This sequence joins TRBV12-3 or TRBV12-4 and TRBJ1-3; D is uncertain. This CDR3 spans 14 amino acids. V dropped 3 bases and J dropped 0 bases, with 6 bases sitting between them. The CDR3 is CASSFGNSGNTIYF. The CDR3 DNA sequence: TGTGCCAGCAGTTTCGGCAACTCTGGAAACACCATATATTTT.

This clonotype showed up many times. The rearrangement uses TRBV12-3 or TRBV12-4 and TRBJ1-1, with D unclear. The CDR3 extends over 14 amino acids. Between the trimmed V and J ends, which lost 5 bases and 5 bases, there was a span of 15 bases. CDR3 loop: CASSAAGIRTEAFF. The CDR3 DNA reads as TGTGCCAGCAGTGCCGCCGGGATTCGTACTGAAGCTTTCTTT.

The V gene is TRBV6-5, the J gene TRBJ1-1; possible D gene TRBD1, 5 bases. The germline V gene has CDR1 MNHEY and CDR2 SVGAGI. The ends were cut back, 0 bases at V and 7 bases at J, with 9 bases in the middle. The CDR3 loop spans 13 amino acids. The CDR3 nucleotides are TGTGCCAGCAGTTACTCGGACACCAATGAAGCTTTCTTT. It is translated as CASSYSDTNEAFF.

The rearrangement uses TRBV28 and TRBJ2-5; 8 bases are a match to TRBD1. Trimming took 2 bases from V and 3 from J; bases not matched to a gene: 14. The V gene's germline CDR1 is MDHEN and CDR2 SYDVKM. This CDR3 region has 18 residues. The CDR3 DNA sequence: TGTGCCAGCAGTTTAGAATTCTGGGGGACAGGAAAGGAAGAGACCCAGTACTTC. Encoded protein: CASSLEFWGTGKEETQYF.

J is TRBJ1-3 and V is TRBV7-9; D perhaps matches TRBD1 (5 bases). With 7 bases removed from V and 4 bases from J, the gap between germline ends came to 8 bases. The CDR3 has 12 residues. The germline gives CDR1 SEHNR, CDR2 FQNEAQ (reference sequence). CDR3 region: CASTHRGNTIYF. In nucleotides, the CDR3 is TGTGCCAGCACCCACAGGGGAAACACCATATATTTT.

The chain employs TRBV27 and TRBJ2-7; tentatively, D is TRBD2 (6 bases). The CDR3 has 13 residues. V was pared by 1 base and J by 4 bases, with 8 bases between. The germline CDR1 and CDR2 sequences are MNHEY and SMNVEV (reference sequence). The CDR3 coding sequence is TGTGCCAGCAGTTTATTGCGGGGATACGAGCAGTACGTC. Its protein product is CASSLLRGYEQYV.